These T cell receptor beta chains were read from a single sample in a study of T-cell reconstitution after alpha-beta-depleted transplantation in children. TCRdb reanalysed the PCR reads using MiXCR and keeps one entry per CDR3 protein. The profile covers 700,000 to 950,000 distinct CDR3 sequences, with around 17% appearing a single time and roughly 4.8% taken by the ten largest. Specimen: PBMCs, mostly from graft donor cells, collected 360 days after TCRalphabeta/CD19-depleted stem cell transplant. The receptors were sampled from a male patient under 18 who had a stem cell transplant for acute lymphoblastic leukemia, so the T cells may come from the graft donor. The CDR3 runs from the conserved cysteine through the conserved F or W. Fields, in order: V gene, J gene, clone size, D gene, CDR3 DNA, CDR3 protein. A D gene is named only where the DNA matches it firmly. Size is stated for part of the rows, as once, few or many counts, or as a class when the clone is expanded.

>TRBV5-1|TRBJ2-7|-|-
TGCGCCAGCAGCTTGGGGCTAGGCCCACGGACTTACGAGCAGTACTTC
CASSLGLGPRTYEQYF
>TRBV18|TRBJ2-4|-|-
TGTGTCAGCTCACGAGGGGCGGCCAAAAACATTCAGTACTTC
CVSSRGAAKNIQYF
>TRBV12-3/TRBV12-4|TRBJ1-2|few|TRBD1
TGTGCCAGCAAACCGGGACAGGGAAGGGGCTACACCTTC
CASKPGQGRGYTF
>TRBV12-3/TRBV12-4|TRBJ2-5|-|-
TGTGCCAGCAGTCATCCCCAGGCACTAGGGAAAAGAGAGACCCAGTACTTC
CASSHPQALGKRETQYF
>TRBV29-1|TRBJ2-1|few|-
TGCAGCTCACTGCACCTAGAGCAGTTCTTC
CSSLHLEQFF
>TRBV20-1|TRBJ1-2|-|-
TGCAGTGCTAGAGAAGGGCGGAGCGGCTACACCTTC
CSAREGRSGYTF
>TRBV4-1|TRBJ2-7|-|TRBD1
TGCGCCAGCAGCCAGGGGACAGGGGTTACCTACGAGCAGTACTTC
CASSQGTGVTYEQYF
>TRBV7-6|TRBJ2-1|once|-
TGTGCCAGCAGCCTCGGACAGTTTTACTACAATGAGCAGTTCTTC
CASSLGQFYYNEQFF
>TRBV15|TRBJ2-5|-|TRBD1
TGTGCCACCAGCAGAGCGCCAACCACAGGGGGTGAAGAGACCCAGTACTTC
CATSRAPTTGGEETQYF
>TRBV7-2|TRBJ2-7|-|TRBD2
TGTGCCAGCAGCAGTCGACTAGCGGGGCTACAGTACTTC
CASSSRLAGLQYF
>TRBV5-8|TRBJ2-1|-|-
TGTGCCAGCAGCTTGACCCATAGGGGTGAGCAGTTCTTC
CASSLTHRGEQFF
>TRBV3-1|TRBJ2-3|few|TRBD2
TGTGCCAGCAGCCCTAGCGGGAGGGCCAAAGATACGCAGTATTTT
CASSPSGRAKDTQYF
>TRBV5-1|TRBJ2-1|-|-
TGCGCCAGCAGCATCTTTGGTCATGAGCAGTTCTTC
CASSIFGHEQFF